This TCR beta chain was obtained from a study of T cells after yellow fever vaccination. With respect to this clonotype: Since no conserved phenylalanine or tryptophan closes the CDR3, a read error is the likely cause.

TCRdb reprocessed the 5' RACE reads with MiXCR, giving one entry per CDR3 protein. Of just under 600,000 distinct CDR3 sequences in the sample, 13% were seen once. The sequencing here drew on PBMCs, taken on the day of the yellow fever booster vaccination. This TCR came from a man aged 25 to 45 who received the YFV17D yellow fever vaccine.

CDR3 sequence: CASSLRGVSDTVAKNIQYL. The CDR3 DNA reads TGTGCCAGCAGCCTCCGGGGTGTTTCAGACACAGTAGCCAAAAACATTCAGTACCTC. The chain joins TRBV12-3 or TRBV12-4 to TRBJ2-4; perhaps TRBD2 as D (5 bases). This CDR3 is built from 19 residues. V lost 6 bases to trimming and J lost 0 bases, with 24 bases between them.